This entry is about one TCR beta chain. These data belong to a study of T cell changes during pregnancy in multiple sclerosis. Profiling relied on immunoSEQ multiplex PCR, and the TCRdb table lists in-frame clones only, not all of them. Here the sample spans about 70,000 clones, 80% to 95% being singletons. Trimming removed 5 bases from V and 3 bases from J, with 11 bases in between. The CDR3 spans 14 residues. Germline values: CDR1 MGHRA, CDR2 YSYEKL. The sequencing here drew on CD4+ T cells from peripheral blood mononuclear cells, taken after pregnancy. The gene calls are TRBV4-1 and TRBJ2-1, with D maybe TRBD1 (6 bases). This TCR was recovered from a female donor with multiple sclerosis, enrolled in a pregnancy study. The CDR3 DNA reads TGCGCCAGCAGCTCGTACAGGGACTACAATGAGCAGTTCTTC. Residues: CASSSYRDYNEQFF.